These 32 T cell receptor beta chains originate from one sample sequenced in a study of regulatory T cells in long-lasting Graves disease. With iRepertoire HTBI primers and Arm-PCR of CDR3 regions, TCR beta libraries were built. TCRdb re-analysed the multiplex PCR reads in MiXCR, keeping a single row per CDR3 protein. The data hold 200,000 to 250,000 distinct CDR3 sequences, with roughly 19% observed a single time. The time point is: newly diagnosed GD, antithyroid drugs for less than 3 months. Extracted RNA from PBMCs served as the source of the TCR library. These data are also associated with another study on T cells in Graves' hyperthyroidism and ophthalmopathy.

The sequences come from peripheral blood mononuclear cells (PBMCs), collected at new diagnosis, from a patient treated with antithyroid drugs. The receptor set was obtained from a young woman with Graves disease.

The rearrangement links TRBV6-2 or TRBV6-3 to TRBJ2-1; 11 bases align to TRBD1. Germline values: CDR1 MNHEY, CDR2 SVGEGT. This CDR3 spans 16 amino acids. J was trimmed by 3 bases and V by 6 bases; bases with no gene match: 7. In DNA, the CDR3 is TGTGCCAGCAGCGAGGACAGGGGGCCAGACTACAATGAGCAGTTCTTC. Amino acid sequence: CASSEDRGPDYNEQFF.

The J gene is TRBJ2-1, the V gene TRBV12-3 or TRBV12-4; 12 bases are shared with TRBD2. CDR3 length: 16 residues. Trimming cost V 3 bases and J 6 bases; bases outside gene matches: 6. Written as DNA, the CDR3 is TGTGCCAGCAGTTTTAGGACTAGCGGGATTGGCAATGAGCAGTTCTTC. Amino acid sequence: CASSFRTSGIGNEQFF.

J is TRBJ2-5 and V is TRBV15, with TRBD2 matching over 10 bases. The CDR3 runs to 16 residues. J was trimmed by 1 base and V by 5 bases; bases with no gene match: 7. Per germline, CDR1 LNHNV and CDR2 YYDKDF (reference sequence). The CDR3 region is CATSWASGRLQETQYF. As DNA, the CDR3 is TGTGCCACCAGCTGGGCTAGCGGGAGACTCCAAGAGACCCAGTACTTC.

As for this clonotype: At one boundary the junction diverges from the germline segment, which might be a read error. The chain is built from TRBV6-2 or TRBV6-3 and TRBJ2-3; the D gene is possibly TRBD2 (5 bases). The V gene's germline CDR1 is MNHEY and CDR2 SVGEGT. This CDR3 contains 18 residues. The CDR3 sequence: CASSHSITGRASTDTQYF. The DNA for the CDR3 is TGTGCCAGCAGTCACTCGATAACGGGAAGGGCGAGCACAGATACGCAGTATTTT.

This clonotype was recorded many times. The chain links TRBV7-9 to TRBJ2-7; perhaps TRBD2 as D (6 bases). CDR3 length: 15 residues. In germline, CDR1 is SEHNR, CDR2 FQNEAQ (reference sequence). V was pared by 5 bases and J by 1 base, with 15 bases between. CDR3 bases: TGTGCCAGCAGCCCGAGGTTAGCGGCGTCCTACGAGCAGTACTTC. This sequence encodes CASSPRLAASYEQYF.

V gene TRBV3-1 combines with J gene TRBJ2-4; 7 nucleotides line up with TRBD2. Germline-derived CDR1 and CDR2 are LGHDT and YNNKEL (reference sequence). Trimming removed 5 bases from V and 5 bases from J; junction bases left unmatched: 6. This CDR3 is 14 amino acids long. CDR3 DNA: TGTGCCAGCAGCTCTAGCGGTAGCCAAAACATTCAGTACTTC. It codes for CASSSSGSQNIQYF.

This chain joins TRBV4-1 and TRBJ1-2, with 7 bases identical to TRBD1. There are 17 residues in the CDR3. J gave up 6 bases and V 1 base, and 14 bases lay outside the gene matches. The germline CDR1 and CDR2 sequences are MGHRA and YSYEKL. In nucleotides, the CDR3 is TGCGCCAGCAGCCAAGGAGGGACGGGACAGCGGGAAAATGGCTACACCTTC. It specifies CASSQGGTGQRENGYTF.

This clonotype was counted many times. The genes are TRBV9 and TRBJ1-3, with TRBD1 matching 7 bases. Germline lookup yields CDR1 SGDLS and CDR2 YYNGEE. Losses at the gene ends were 3 bases for V and 4 bases for J; bases not matched to a gene: 10. The CDR3 has 16 residues. The CDR3 DNA is TGTGCCAGCAGCGGATACAGGGGAAAAGGCGGAAACACCATATATTTT. It encodes CASSGYRGKGGNTIYF. The variable domain in full, with the rest retrieved from reference TRBV9 and TRBJ1-3, is DSGVTQTPKHLITATGQRVTLRCSPRSGDLSVYWYQQSLDQGLQFLIQYYNGEERAKGNILERFSAQQFPDLHSELNLSSLELGDSALYFCASSGYRGKGGNTIYFGEGSWLTVV.

This clonotype has only a few counts. This chain joins TRBV11-2 and TRBJ2-3, with 9 bases identical to TRBD1. CDR1 SGHAT and CDR2 FQNNGV come from the germline V gene. CDR3 length: 17 residues. With V trimmed by 0 bases and J by 4 bases, 8 bases remained unmatched. CDR3 residues: CASSLDPGQGRPDTQYF. DNA for the CDR3: TGTGCCAGCAGCTTAGATCCGGGACAGGGAAGGCCAGATACGCAGTATTTT.

This clonotype was seen ten or more times. This chain uses TRBV6-1 with TRBJ2-5, with TRBD1 identical over 9 bases. CDR1 and CDR2 from the germline V gene are MNHNS and SASEGT. The V segment lost 2 bases and the J segment 5 bases; nucleotides outside the gene matches: 6. The CDR3 is 15 residues long. The CDR3 spells CASSENRGRGETQYF. As DNA, the CDR3 is TGTGCCAGCAGTGAAAACAGGGGGCGAGGGGAGACCCAGTACTTC.

This clonotype showed up just a few times. V and J are TRBV5-6 and TRBJ2-3; TRBD1 might be the D (5 bases). CDR3 size: 15 residues. The V gene's germline CDR1 is SGHDT and CDR2 YYEEEE. Trimming shortened V by 0 bases and J by 2 bases, and 10 bases separated the two germline ends. The CDR3 DNA reads as TGTGCCAGCAGCTTGGGGGGCGCATACACAGATACGCAGTATTTT. Encoded protein: CASSLGGAYTDTQYF. Complete variable domain (other parts from reference TRBV5-6 and TRBJ2-3): DAGVTQSPTHLIKTRGQQVTLRCSPKSGHDTVSWYQQALGQGPQFIFQYYEEEERQRGNFPDRFSGHQFPNYSSELNVNALLLGDSALYLCASSLGGAYTDTQYFGPGTRLTVL.

This clonotype was detected ten times or more. This chain joins TRBV5-1 and TRBJ1-2, with D uncertain. Germline V lookup: CDR1 SGHRS, CDR2 YFSETQ. The CDR3 has 15 residues. V lost 1 base, J lost 2 bases, and 12 bases lay in between. The CDR3 DNA reads as TGCGCCAGCAGCTTGACCGGCCTCTCCAACTATGGCTACACCTTC. Amino acids: CASSLTGLSNYGYTF. The full variable domain, in which reference TRBV5-1 and TRBJ1-2 provide the parts outside the CDR3, is KAGVTQTPRYLIKTRGQQVTLSCSPISGHRSVSWYQQTPGQGLQFLFEYFSETQRNKGNFPGRFSGRQFSNSRSEMNVSTLELGDSALYLCASSLTGLSNYGYTFGSGTRLTVV.

As regards this clonotype: Given the absence of the conserved phenylalanine or tryptophan at the CDR3 end, a read error is likely. The CDR3 nucleotides are TGTGCCTGGAGTGTCGGCGATACGCAGTATTAT. It codes for CAWSVGDTQYY. The chain links TRBV30 to TRBJ2-3; D is undetermined. Trimming shortened V by 0 bases and J by 6 bases, and 4 bases separated the two germline ends. Germline CDR1 GTSNPN, CDR2 SVGIG (reference sequence). The CDR3 is made up of 11 amino acids.

In its sample, this clonotype was seen many times. The gene calls are TRBV27 and TRBJ2-3, with 9 bases matching TRBD2. The CDR3 has 16 residues. Germline CDR1 is MNHEY and CDR2 is SMNVEV (reference sequence). Trimming took 4 bases from V and 4 from J; bases not matched to a gene: 9. DNA for the CDR3: TGTGCCAGCAGTTCCAAGTCAGCGGGGGGTGCAGATACGCAGTATTTT. Protein: CASSSKSAGGADTQYF.

This clonotype was counted at least ten times. The V call is TRBV11-2, the J call TRBJ1-2; no clear D gene. Trimming pared 1 base from V and 4 bases from J, leaving 13 bases between. Germline lookup yields CDR1 SGHAT and CDR2 FQNNGV. The CDR3 runs to 15 residues. CDR3 sequence: CASSLVTATIYGYTF. In nucleotides, the CDR3 is TGTGCCAGCAGCTTAGTAACAGCTACGATCTATGGCTACACCTTC.

This clonotype was detected many times. This chain links TRBV19 with TRBJ2-2; 7 bases fit TRBD1. CDR1 LNHDA and CDR2 SQIVND come from the germline V gene (reference sequence). This CDR3 is 13 amino acids long. The ends lost 5 bases at V and 6 bases at J; junction bases unmatched: 3. The CDR3 here is CASSLQGPGELFF. CDR3 DNA: TGTGCCAGTAGTCTACAGGGGCCCGGGGAGCTGTTTTTT.

This clonotype was found many times. This chain links TRBV12-3 or TRBV12-4 with TRBJ1-2; TRBD1 aligns across 8 bases. Trimming at V came to 3 bases and at J to 4 bases, leaving 1 base not matched to a gene. The CDR3 consists of 13 residues. In nucleotides, the CDR3 is TGTGCCAGCAGTTTCCAGGGGGCCTATGGCTACACCTTC. Its translation: CASSFQGAYGYTF.

This clonotype was seen ten or more times. The J gene is TRBJ1-2, the V gene TRBV29-1; 9 bases line up with TRBD1. The CDR3 loop spans 14 amino acids. J was trimmed by 4 bases and V by 6 bases; bases with no gene match: 9. CDR1 is SQVTM, CDR2 ANQGSEA, per germline. Written as DNA, the CDR3 is TGCAGCGTGGCGGGACAGGGTATCGGCTATGGCTACACCTTC. Translating it yields CSVAGQGIGYGYTF. The full variable domain, completed using reference TRBV29-1 and TRBJ1-2, is SAVISQKPSRDICQRGTSLTIQCQVDSQVTMMFWYRQQPGQSLTLIATANQGSEATYESGFVIDKFPISRPNLTFSTLTVSNMSPEDSSIYLCSVAGQGIGYGYTFGSGTRLTVV.

This clonotype appeared many times. The chain is built from TRBV10-2 and TRBJ2-1; D may be TRBD1 (5 bases). The CDR3 consists of 14 residues. V was cut by 3 bases and J by 5 bases, with 11 bases left in between. CDR1 and CDR2 (germline): WSHSY, SAAADI. The CDR3 DNA reads as TGCGCCAGCAGTGACAGGGATATCGACAATGAGCAGTTCTTC. Amino acids: CASSDRDIDNEQFF.

This clonotype was counted ten times or more. The chain recombines TRBV12-3 or TRBV12-4 with TRBJ2-1, with D uncertain. V dropped 5 bases and J dropped 4 bases, with 12 bases sitting between them. CDR3 length equals 14 residues. CDR3 protein: CASSHLTGYNEQFF. In nucleotides, the CDR3 is TGTGCCAGCAGTCACCTCACTGGGTACAATGAGCAGTTCTTC.

This clonotype came up many times. This sequence joins TRBV28 and TRBJ1-1, with 7 bases lining up with TRBD1. Per the germline V gene, CDR1 is MDHEN and CDR2 is SYDVKM. The CDR3 runs to 15 residues. V dropped 3 bases and J dropped 2; count of bases not matched to a gene: 6. CDR3 residues: CASSFGTASNTEAFF. CDR3 DNA: TGTGCCAGCAGTTTCGGGACAGCATCTAACACTGAAGCTTTCTTT. The entire variable domain, with the rest obtained from reference TRBV28 and TRBJ1-1, is as follows: DVKVTQSSRYLVKRTGEKVFLECVQDMDHENMFWYRQDPGLGLRLIYFSYDVKMKEKGDIPEGYSVSREKKERFSLILESASTNQTSMYLCASSFGTASNTEAFFGQGTRLTVV.

In this sample, this clonotype turned up many times. The chain combines TRBV10-3 with TRBJ2-1, with TRBD2 matching over 7 bases. The CDR3 loop spans 15 amino acids. V gave up 3 bases and J gave up 2 bases; unmatched junction bases: 4. CDR1 ENHRY and CDR2 SYGVKD come from the germline V gene. CDR3 nucleotide sequence: TGTGCCATCAGTGACTCGGGGGGAGCCTACAATGAGCAGTTCTTC. Its protein product is CAISDSGGAYNEQFF.

This clonotype has ten or more counts. The rearrangement links TRBV6-1 to TRBJ1-1; 9 nucleotides agree with TRBD1. J gave up 4 bases and V 3 bases, and 3 bases lay outside the gene matches. The CDR3 has 14 amino acids. Germline CDR1 and CDR2: MNHNS and SASEGT. In DNA form, the CDR3 reads TGTGCCAGCAGTGAGACAGGGGGTGGCACTGAAGCTTTCTTT. Translating it yields CASSETGGGTEAFF.

The chain combines TRBV5-1 with TRBJ2-3, with no clear D. CDR1 is SGHRS, CDR2 YFSETQ, per germline. V was trimmed by 0 bases and J by 1 base, leaving 9 bases between them. The CDR3 sequence is 15 residues long. This CDR3 reads CASSLVLAGTDTQYF. The CDR3 nucleotides read TGCGCCAGCAGCTTGGTATTAGCTGGCACAGATACGCAGTATTTT.

The chain uses TRBV19 and TRBJ1-2, with D maybe TRBD1 (6 bases). CDR3 size: 15 residues. Trimming took 7 bases from V and 7 from J, leaving 22 bases between them. Per the germline V gene, CDR1 is LNHDA and CDR2 is SQIVND (reference sequence). The CDR3 DNA reads as TGTGCCAGTACCCATCTGACAGGCTCCTTCGGTGGCTACACCTTC. Its protein product is CASTHLTGSFGGYTF.

This clonotype was counted ten times or more. This sequence joins TRBV10-3 and TRBJ2-3; 9 bases map to TRBD1. Germline-derived CDR1 and CDR2 are ENHRY and SYGVKD. The CDR3 length is 15 residues. With V trimmed by 2 bases and J by 2 bases, 2 bases remained unmatched. The CDR3 protein is CAISEDRGSTDTQYF. The CDR3, as DNA: TGTGCCATCAGTGAGGACAGGGGGTCCACAGATACGCAGTATTTT.

This clonotype was observed many times. The chain is built from TRBV28 and TRBJ1-2; 9 bases line up with TRBD1. The length of the CDR3 is 14 residues. The V segment lost 4 bases and the J segment 7 bases; nucleotides outside the gene matches: 7. The V gene's germline CDR1 is MDHEN and CDR2 SYDVKM. As DNA, the CDR3 is TGTGCCAGCAGTTCGGCCGGGACAGGGAGTGGCTACACCTTC. Protein product: CASSSAGTGSGYTF.

The sample holds many counts of this clonotype. This chain uses TRBV27 with TRBJ1-2; possible D gene TRBD1, 6 bases. Germline V gene sequence: CDR1 MNHEY, CDR2 SMNVEV (reference sequence). V was clipped by 2 bases and J by 5 bases, with 15 bases between them. This CDR3 region has 15 residues. This CDR3 reads CASSLNRAGAYGYTF. Here the CDR3 DNA reads TGTGCCAGCAGTTTAAACCGGGCGGGGGCTTATGGCTACACCTTC.

This clonotype was seen at least ten times. The chain carries TRBV19 and TRBJ1-3, with D possibly being TRBD1 (6 bases). The CDR3 has 15 residues. The V and J ends lost 3 bases and 0 bases respectively, with 9 bases between them. Germline V lookup: CDR1 LNHDA, CDR2 SQIVND (reference sequence). As DNA, the CDR3 is TGTGCCAGTAGTATTGGACAGAACTCTGGAAACACCATATATTTT. Translated, it gives CASSIGQNSGNTIYF.

In this sample, this clonotype turned up many times. J is TRBJ1-2 and V is TRBV29-1; TRBD1 matches at 10 bases. The V gene's germline CDR1 is SQVTM and CDR2 ANQGSEA. Trimming cost V 4 bases and J 7 bases; bases outside gene matches: 6. There are 13 residues in the CDR3. CDR3 sequence: CSVGQTGGFGYTF. The CDR3 nucleotides are TGCAGCGTTGGCCAGACAGGGGGCTTTGGCTACACCTTC. Complete variable domain (other parts from reference TRBV29-1 and TRBJ1-2): SAVISQKPSRDICQRGTSLTIQCQVDSQVTMMFWYRQQPGQSLTLIATANQGSEATYESGFVIDKFPISRPNLTFSTLTVSNMSPEDSSIYLCSVGQTGGFGYTFGSGTRLTVV.

This clonotype has ten or more counts. This chain joins TRBV15 and TRBJ2-5; 7 bases are shared with TRBD2. The V segment lost 1 base and the J segment 2 bases; nucleotides outside the gene matches: 1. Germline CDR1 reads LNHNV; CDR2 reads YYDKDF (reference sequence). The CDR3 has 14 residues. The CDR3 region has the DNA TGTGCCACCAGCAGAGGGGACTATCAAGAGACCCAGTACTTC. This gives the protein CATSRGDYQETQYF.

This clonotype has ten or more counts. The chain has TRBV13 and TRBJ1-2; no firm D call. The V and J ends lost 5 bases and 2 bases respectively, with 15 bases between them. Germline V gene sequence: CDR1 PRHDT, CDR2 FYEKMQ (reference sequence). The CDR3 length is 15 residues. The CDR3 spells CASSKAGKTNYGYTF. CDR3 DNA: TGTGCCAGCAGCAAAGCGGGCAAAACCAACTATGGCTACACCTTC.